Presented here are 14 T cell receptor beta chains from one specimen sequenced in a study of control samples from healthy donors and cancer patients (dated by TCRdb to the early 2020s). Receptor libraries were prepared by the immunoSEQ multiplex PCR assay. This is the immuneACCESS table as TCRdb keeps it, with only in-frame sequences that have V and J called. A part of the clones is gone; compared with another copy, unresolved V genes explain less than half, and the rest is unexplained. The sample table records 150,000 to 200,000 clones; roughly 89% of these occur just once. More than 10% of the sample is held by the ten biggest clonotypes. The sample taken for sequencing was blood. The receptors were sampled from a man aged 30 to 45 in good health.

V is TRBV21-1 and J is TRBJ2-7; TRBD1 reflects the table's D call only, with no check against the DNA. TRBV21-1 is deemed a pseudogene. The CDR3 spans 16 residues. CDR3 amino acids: CASSTSDRGDSYEQYF. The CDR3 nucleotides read TGTGCCAGCAGCACGTCCGACAGGGGGGACTCCTACGAGCAGTACTTC.

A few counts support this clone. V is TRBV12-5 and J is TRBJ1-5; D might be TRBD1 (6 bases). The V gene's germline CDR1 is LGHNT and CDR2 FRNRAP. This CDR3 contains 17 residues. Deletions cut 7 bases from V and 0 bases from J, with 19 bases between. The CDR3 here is CASASGTPRGSNQPQHF. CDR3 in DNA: TGTGCTAGTGCTTCCGGGACACCGAGGGGTAGCAATCAGCCCCAGCATTTT.

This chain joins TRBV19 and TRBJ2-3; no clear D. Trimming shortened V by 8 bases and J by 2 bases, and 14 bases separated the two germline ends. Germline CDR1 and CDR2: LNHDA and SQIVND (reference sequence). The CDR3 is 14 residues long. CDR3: CASRTSYLTDTQYF. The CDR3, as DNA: TGTGCCAGTCGGACCTCTTATCTCACAGATACGCAGTATTTT.

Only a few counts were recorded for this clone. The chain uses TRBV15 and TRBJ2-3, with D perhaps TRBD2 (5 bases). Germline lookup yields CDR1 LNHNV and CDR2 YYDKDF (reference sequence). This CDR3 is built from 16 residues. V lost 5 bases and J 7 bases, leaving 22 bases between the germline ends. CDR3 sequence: CATSPRLAGLVNTQYF. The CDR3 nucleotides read TGTGCCACCAGCCCCAGGCTCGCGGGTCTGGTGAATACGCAGTATTTT. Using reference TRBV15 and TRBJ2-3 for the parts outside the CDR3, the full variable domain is DAMVIQNPRYQVTQFGKPVTLSCSQTLNHNVMYWYQQKSSQAPKLLFHYYDKDFNNEADTPDNFQSRRPNTSFCFLDIRSPGLGDTAMYLCATSPRLAGLVNTQYFGPGTRLTVL.

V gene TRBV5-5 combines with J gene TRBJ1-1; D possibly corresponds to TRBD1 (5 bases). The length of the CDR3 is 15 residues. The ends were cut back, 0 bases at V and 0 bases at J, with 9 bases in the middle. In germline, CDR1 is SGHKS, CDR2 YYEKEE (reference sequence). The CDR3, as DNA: TGTGCCAGCAGCTTGGGGCCGGACATGAACACTGAAGCTTTCTTT. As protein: CASSLGPDMNTEAFF.

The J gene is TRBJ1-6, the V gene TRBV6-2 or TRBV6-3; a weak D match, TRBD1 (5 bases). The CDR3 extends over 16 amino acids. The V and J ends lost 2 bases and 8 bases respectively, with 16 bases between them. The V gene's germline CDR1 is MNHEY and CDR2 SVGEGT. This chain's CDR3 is CASSYRGDYNHSPLHF. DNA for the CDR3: TGTGCCAGCAGTTACAGGGGCGACTACAACCATTCACCCCTCCACTTT.

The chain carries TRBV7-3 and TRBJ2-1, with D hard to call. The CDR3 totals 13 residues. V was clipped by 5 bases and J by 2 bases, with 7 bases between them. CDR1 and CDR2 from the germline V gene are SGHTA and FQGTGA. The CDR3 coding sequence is TGTGCCAGCAGCCTCAAGACCTACAATGAGCAGTTCTTC. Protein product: CASSLKTYNEQFF.

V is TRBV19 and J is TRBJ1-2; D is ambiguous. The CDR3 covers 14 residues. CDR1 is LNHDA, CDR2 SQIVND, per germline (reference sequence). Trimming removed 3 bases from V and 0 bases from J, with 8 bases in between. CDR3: CASSIVATNYGYTF. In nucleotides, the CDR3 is TGTGCCAGTAGTATCGTCGCGACTAACTATGGCTACACCTTC.

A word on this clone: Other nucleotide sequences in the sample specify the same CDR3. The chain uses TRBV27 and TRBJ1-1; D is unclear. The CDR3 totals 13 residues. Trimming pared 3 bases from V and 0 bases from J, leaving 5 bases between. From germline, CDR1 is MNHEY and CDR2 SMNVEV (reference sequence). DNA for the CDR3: TGTGCCAGCAGTTTGGTAGTGAACACTGAAGCTTTCTTT. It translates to CASSLVVNTEAFF.

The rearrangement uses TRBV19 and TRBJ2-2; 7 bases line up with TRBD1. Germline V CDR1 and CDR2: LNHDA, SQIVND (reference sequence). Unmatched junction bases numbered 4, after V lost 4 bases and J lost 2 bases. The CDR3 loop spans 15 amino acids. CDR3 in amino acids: CASSRTGTNTGELFF. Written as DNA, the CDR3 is TGTGCCAGTAGTAGGACAGGCACAAACACCGGGGAGCTGTTTTTT.

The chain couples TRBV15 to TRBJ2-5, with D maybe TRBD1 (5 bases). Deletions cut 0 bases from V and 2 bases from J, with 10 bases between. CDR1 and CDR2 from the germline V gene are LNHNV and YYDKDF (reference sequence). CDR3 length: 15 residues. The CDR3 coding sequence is TGTGCCACCAGCAGAGAACAGGTCAAACAAGAGACCCAGTACTTC. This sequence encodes CATSREQVKQETQYF.

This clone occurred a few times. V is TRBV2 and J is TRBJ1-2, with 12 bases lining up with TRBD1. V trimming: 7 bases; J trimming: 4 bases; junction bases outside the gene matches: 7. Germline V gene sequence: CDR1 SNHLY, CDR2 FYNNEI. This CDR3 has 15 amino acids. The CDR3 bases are TGTGCCAGCATCGGGACAGGGGGCCGGATCTATGGCTACACCTTC. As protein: CASIGTGGRIYGYTF.

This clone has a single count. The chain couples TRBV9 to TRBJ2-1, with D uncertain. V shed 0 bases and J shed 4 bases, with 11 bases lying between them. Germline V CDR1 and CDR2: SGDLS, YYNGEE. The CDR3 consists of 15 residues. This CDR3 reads CASSVDAATYNEQFF. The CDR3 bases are TGTGCCAGCAGCGTAGATGCAGCGACTTACAATGAGCAGTTCTTC.

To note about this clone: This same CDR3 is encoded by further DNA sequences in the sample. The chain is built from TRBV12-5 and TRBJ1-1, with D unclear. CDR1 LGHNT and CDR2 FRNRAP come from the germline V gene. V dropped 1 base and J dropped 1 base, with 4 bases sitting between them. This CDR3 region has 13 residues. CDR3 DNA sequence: TGTGCTAGTGGTTTGGGACGGAACACTGAAGCTTTCTTT. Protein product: CASGLGRNTEAFF.